The 18 T cell receptor beta chains in this list originate from one sample, sequenced in a study of cytomegalovirus exposure and HLA in healthy donors. The primer mix had 60 Vbeta and 13 Jbeta primers. The data were produced by immunoSEQ multiplex PCR, yet TCRdb's version contains in-frame clones alone and is incomplete. The sample shows roughly 160,000 clones, 75% of them seen only once. The sample consisted of PBMCs. Receptors were obtained from a woman aged 40-49 years in good health and CMV-seropositive.

This sequence joins TRBV5-4 and TRBJ1-2; D gene unclear. The V gene lost 6 bases and the J gene lost 0 bases, with 18 bases spanning the gap. The CDR3 contains 16 residues. Germline CDR1 reads SGHNT; CDR2 reads YYREEE (reference sequence). CDR3 nucleotide sequence: TGTGCCAGCACCAATAAGGGCGGAGGCTCTAACTATGGCTACACCTTC. It yields the protein CASTNKGGGSNYGYTF.

The chain has TRBV10-1 and TRBJ2-5, with D perhaps TRBD1 (6 bases). Germline values: CDR1 WNHNN, CDR2 SYGVQD (reference sequence). Trimming removed 0 bases from V and 2 bases from J, with 7 bases in between. The CDR3 extends over 14 amino acids. The CDR3 bases are TGCGCCAGCAGTGAGTCGACAGGACAAGAGACCCAGTACTTC. Translated, it gives CASSESTGQETQYF.

This clone came up a few times. This sample includes further DNA sequences coding for the same CDR3. The chain links TRBV29-1 to TRBJ2-7; D might be TRBD1 (6 bases). Between the trimmed V and J ends, which lost 6 bases and 1 base, there was a span of 13 bases. From germline, CDR1 is SQVTM and CDR2 ANQGSEA. The CDR3 consists of 13 residues. CDR3 DNA sequence: TGCAGCGTCACACAGACAGGATCCTACGAGCAGTACTTC. Translating gives CSVTQTGSYEQYF.

V usage is TRBV28 and J usage is TRBJ2-1; perhaps TRBD2 as D (5 bases). The CDR3 spans 12 residues. V was cut by 6 bases and J by 7 bases, with 10 bases left in between. Germline CDR1 is MDHEN and CDR2 is SYDVKM. The CDR3 DNA reads TGTGCCAGCAGCCGGACTTATAATGAGCAGTTCTTC. Translation: CASSRTYNEQFF.

J is TRBJ2-2 and V is TRBV7-8, with 7 bases identical to TRBD2. Germline V gene lookup returns CDR1 SGHVS and CDR2 FQNEAQ. CDR3 length equals 16 residues. The junction had 7 bases not matched to a gene; V was cut back by 6 bases and J by 0 bases. The CDR3 loop reads CASSFGTIANTGELFF. The CDR3 DNA reads as TGTGCCAGCAGTTTCGGGACTATCGCGAACACCGGGGAGCTGTTTTTT.

The chain recombines TRBV28 with TRBJ2-7; TRBD2 matches at 7 bases. Germline V gives CDR1 MDHEN, CDR2 SYDVKM. The CDR3 runs to 15 residues. CDR3 amino acids: CAIQRRDYAYYEQYF. The CDR3, as DNA: TGTGCAATACAACGTCGGGACTACGCATACTACGAGCAGTACTTC.

The V gene is TRBV5-1, the J gene TRBJ1-1, with 7 bases aligning to TRBD1. The CDR3 runs 13 residues. Germline CDR1 SGHRS, CDR2 YFSETQ. Trimming removed 1 base from V and 10 bases from J; junction bases left unmatched: 7. CDR3 amino acids: CASSLYQGVRAFF. The CDR3 DNA reads as TGCGCCAGCAGCTTGTACCAGGGGGTTCGAGCTTTCTTT.

The chain couples TRBV28 to TRBJ1-1; D call uncertain. This CDR3 region has 11 residues. Germline loops: CDR1 MDHEN, CDR2 SYDVKM. V was cut by 4 bases and J by 11 bases, with 11 bases left in between. CDR3 sequence (DNA): TGTGCCAGCAGTTCCGGTATACGGGCTTTCTTT. It codes for CASSSGIRAFF.

The CDR3 protein is CASSWKQIEQYF. In DNA, the CDR3 is TGTGCCAGCAGTTGGAAACAGATCGAGCAGTACTTC. This rearrangement joins TRBV6-5 to TRBJ2-7; D not certain. The CDR3 contains 12 residues. CDR1 and CDR2 (germline): MNHEY, SVGAGI. V lost 4 bases and J lost 6, with 10 bases in between.

The J gene is TRBJ1-4, the V gene TRBV27; D is possibly TRBD1 (5 bases). The CDR3 sequence is 15 residues long. CDR1 is MNHEY, CDR2 SMNVEV, per germline (reference sequence). Trimming removed 6 bases from V and 1 base from J, with 12 bases in between. CDR3 coding DNA: TGTGCCAGCAGCGGGGACTACGGAACTAATGAAAAACTGTTTTTT. As protein: CASSGDYGTNEKLFF.

This clone has just a few counts. At one end, the junction sequence differs from germline, possibly due to a read error. The V and J genes are TRBV27 and TRBJ1-4; 12 bases map to TRBD1. The CDR3 spans 18 residues. The germline CDR1 and CDR2 sequences are MNHEY and SMNVEV (reference sequence). This chain's CDR3 is CASSLSRDRGLYHEKLFF. The CDR3 DNA is TGTGCCAGCAGTTTATCCCGGGACAGGGGGCTGTATCATGAGAAACTGTTTTTT.

This clone has a handful of counts. This chain joins TRBV18 and TRBJ2-5; 9 bases line up with TRBD2. V trimming: 3 bases; J trimming: 3 bases; junction bases outside the gene matches: 8. CDR3 size: 16 residues. Germline-derived CDR1 and CDR2 are KGHSH and LQKENI. This CDR3 reads CASSPLPAGGEETQYF. For the CDR3, the DNA is TGTGCCAGCTCACCTCTCCCAGCGGGAGGAGAAGAGACCCAGTACTTC.

This clone showed up just a few times. The same CDR3 also results from other DNA sequences found in this sample. The V and J genes are TRBV29-1 and TRBJ1-1; D perhaps matches TRBD1 (6 bases). V lost 3 bases and J lost 1, with 6 bases in between. Germline CDR1 SQVTM, CDR2 ANQGSEA. The CDR3 spans 12 residues. In DNA form, the CDR3 reads TGCAGCGTTGACAGGGGGAACACTGAAGCTTTCTTT. Translation gives CSVDRGNTEAFF. Using reference TRBV29-1 and TRBJ1-1 for the parts outside the CDR3, the full variable domain is SAVISQKPSRDICQRGTSLTIQCQVDSQVTMMFWYRQQPGQSLTLIATANQGSEATYESGFVIDKFPISRPNLTFSTLTVSNMSPEDSSIYLCSVDRGNTEAFFGQGTRLTVV.

This clone was seen a handful of times. The V call is TRBV29-1, the J call TRBJ1-3, with 11 bases aligning to TRBD1. V lost 4 bases and J lost 0; bases outside the gene matches: 5. Per the germline V gene, CDR1 is SQVTM and CDR2 is ANQGSEA. This CDR3 region has 16 residues. The CDR3 sequence is CSVGDRGKGSGNTIYF. CDR3 nucleotides: TGCAGCGTTGGGGACAGGGGGAAGGGCTCTGGAAACACCATATATTTT.

This chain uses TRBV30 with TRBJ2-6; 9 nucleotides line up with TRBD1. CDR1 GTSNPN and CDR2 SVGIG come from the germline V gene (reference sequence). J gave up 0 bases and V 4 bases, and 4 bases lay outside the gene matches. The CDR3 totals 16 residues. The CDR3: CAWTGQGSSGANVLTF. The CDR3 nucleotides are TGTGCCTGGACGGGACAGGGTTCCTCTGGGGCCAACGTCCTGACTTTC.

V usage is TRBV5-4 and J usage is TRBJ2-5; 8 bases match TRBD1. The J segment lost 5 bases and the V segment lost 5 bases, leaving 8 bases of the junction unmatched. Germline-derived CDR1 and CDR2 are SGHNT and YYREEE (reference sequence). The CDR3 extends over 14 amino acids. The CDR3 protein is CASSSDRGWETQYF. The CDR3 DNA reads as TGTGCCAGCAGTTCCGACAGGGGATGGGAGACCCAGTACTTC.

This chain links TRBV10-3 with TRBJ2-1, with TRBD2 identical over 8 bases. Trimming took 6 bases from V and 6 from J; bases not matched to a gene: 4. CDR3 size: 13 residues. CDR1 ENHRY and CDR2 SYGVKD come from the germline V gene. The CDR3 bases are TGTGCCATCAGGGGACTAGAGGGCAATGAGCAGTTCTTC. This gives the protein CAIRGLEGNEQFF.

The sample holds a few counts of this clone. V gene TRBV15 combines with J gene TRBJ1-1, with D unclear. Trimming left V 0 bases short and J 10 bases short, with 15 bases between. The CDR3 has 14 residues. The germline gives CDR1 LNHNV, CDR2 YYDKDF (reference sequence). The CDR3 sequence: CATSRDGQAGRAFF. The CDR3 nucleotides are TGTGCCACCAGCAGAGATGGGCAGGCCGGTCGAGCTTTCTTT. Full variable domain (rest looked up from reference TRBV15 and TRBJ1-1): DAMVIQNPRYQVTQFGKPVTLSCSQTLNHNVMYWYQQKSSQAPKLLFHYYDKDFNNEADTPDNFQSRRPNTSFCFLDIRSPGLGDTAMYLCATSRDGQAGRAFFGQGTRLTVV.